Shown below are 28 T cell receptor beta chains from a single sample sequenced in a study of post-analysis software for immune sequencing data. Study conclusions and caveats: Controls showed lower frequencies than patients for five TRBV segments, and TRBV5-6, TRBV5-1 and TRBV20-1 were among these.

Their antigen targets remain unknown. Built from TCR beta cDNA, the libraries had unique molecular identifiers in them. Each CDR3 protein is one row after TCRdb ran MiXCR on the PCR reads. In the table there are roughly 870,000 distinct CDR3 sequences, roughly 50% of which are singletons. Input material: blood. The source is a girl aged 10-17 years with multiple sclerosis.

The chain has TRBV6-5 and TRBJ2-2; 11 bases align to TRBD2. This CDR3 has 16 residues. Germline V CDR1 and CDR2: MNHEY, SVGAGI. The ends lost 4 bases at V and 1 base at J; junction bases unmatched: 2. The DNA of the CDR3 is TGTGCCAGCAGTTCTCTAGCGGGAGGGAACACCGGGGAGCTGTTTTTT. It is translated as CASSSLAGGNTGELFF.

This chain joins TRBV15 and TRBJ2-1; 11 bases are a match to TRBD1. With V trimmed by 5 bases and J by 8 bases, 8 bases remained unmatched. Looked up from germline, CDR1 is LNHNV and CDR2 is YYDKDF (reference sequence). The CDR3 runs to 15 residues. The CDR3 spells CATSSGTGGWDEQFF. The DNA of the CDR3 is TGTGCCACCAGCTCCGGGACAGGGGGGTGGGATGAGCAGTTCTTC.

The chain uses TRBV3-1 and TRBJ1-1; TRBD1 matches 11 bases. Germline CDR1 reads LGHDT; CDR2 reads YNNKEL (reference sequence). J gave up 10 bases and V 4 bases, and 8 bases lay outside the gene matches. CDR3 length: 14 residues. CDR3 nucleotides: TGTGCCAGCAGCCCTAGGGACAGGGGGACGTTAGCTTTCTTT. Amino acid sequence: CASSPRDRGTLAFF. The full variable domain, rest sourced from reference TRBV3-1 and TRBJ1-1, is DTAVSQTPKYLVTQMGNDKSIKCEQNLGHDTMYWYKQDSKKFLKIMFSYNNKELIINETVPNRFSPKSPDKAHLNLHINSLELGDSAVYFCASSPRDRGTLAFFGQGTRLTVV.

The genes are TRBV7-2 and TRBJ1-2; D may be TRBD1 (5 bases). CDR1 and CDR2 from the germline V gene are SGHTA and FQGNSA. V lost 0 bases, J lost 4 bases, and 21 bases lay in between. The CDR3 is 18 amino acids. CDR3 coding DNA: TGTGCCAGCAGCTTAGCGACAGTTGCGACGGCTCCTAGCTATGGCTACACCTTC. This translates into CASSLATVATAPSYGYTF.

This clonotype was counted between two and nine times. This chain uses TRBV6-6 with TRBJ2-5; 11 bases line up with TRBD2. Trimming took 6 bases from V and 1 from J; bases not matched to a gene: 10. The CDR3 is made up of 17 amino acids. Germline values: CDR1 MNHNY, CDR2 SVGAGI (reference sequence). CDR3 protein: CASRPGLAGHPQETQYF. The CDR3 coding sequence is TGTGCCAGCAGACCCGGACTAGCGGGCCACCCCCAAGAGACCCAGTACTTC.

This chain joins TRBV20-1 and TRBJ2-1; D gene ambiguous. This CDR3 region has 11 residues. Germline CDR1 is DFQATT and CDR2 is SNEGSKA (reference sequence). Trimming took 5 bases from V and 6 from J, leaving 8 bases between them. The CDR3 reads CSALDFNEQFF. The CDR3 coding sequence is TGCAGTGCTTTAGACTTCAATGAGCAGTTCTTC.

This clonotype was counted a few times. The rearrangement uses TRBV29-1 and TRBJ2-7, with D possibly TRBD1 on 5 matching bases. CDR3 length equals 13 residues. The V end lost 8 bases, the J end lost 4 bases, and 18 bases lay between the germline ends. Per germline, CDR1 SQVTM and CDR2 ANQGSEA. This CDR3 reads CSTVGPPRYEQYF. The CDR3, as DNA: TGCAGCACGGTGGGGCCGCCGCGGTACGAGCAGTACTTC.

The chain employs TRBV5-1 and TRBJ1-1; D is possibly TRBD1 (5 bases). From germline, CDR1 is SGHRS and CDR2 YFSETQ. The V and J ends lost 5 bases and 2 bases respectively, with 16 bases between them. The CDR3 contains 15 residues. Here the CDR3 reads CASSRSGTLNTEAFF. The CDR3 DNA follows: TGCGCCAGCAGTCGATCCGGGACGTTAAACACTGAAGCTTTCTTT.

The CDR3 sequence is CASSPRQKSYNEQFF. The CDR3 DNA sequence: TGTGCCAGCAGCCCCAGACAGAAGAGTTACAATGAGCAGTTCTTC. The chain has TRBV9 and TRBJ2-1; D might be TRBD1 (5 bases). CDR1 is SGDLS and CDR2 is YYNGEE in the germline V gene. Trimming stripped 4 bases from V and 4 bases from J, with 15 bases between. The CDR3 has 15 residues.

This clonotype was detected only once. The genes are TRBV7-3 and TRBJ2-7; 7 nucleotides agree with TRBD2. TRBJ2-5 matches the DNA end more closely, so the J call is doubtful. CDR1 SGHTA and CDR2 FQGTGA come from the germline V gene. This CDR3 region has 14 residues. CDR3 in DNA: TGTGCCAGCAGCCGGACTAGGGCGGCGGAGACCCAGTACTTC. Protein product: CASSRTRAAETQYF.

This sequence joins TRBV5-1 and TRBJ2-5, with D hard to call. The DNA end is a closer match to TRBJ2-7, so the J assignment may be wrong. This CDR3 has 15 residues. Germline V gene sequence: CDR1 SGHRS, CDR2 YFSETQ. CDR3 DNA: TGCGCCAGCAGCTTTGACTCATCCAAACCCGGCGAGCAGTACTTC. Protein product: CASSFDSSKPGEQYF.

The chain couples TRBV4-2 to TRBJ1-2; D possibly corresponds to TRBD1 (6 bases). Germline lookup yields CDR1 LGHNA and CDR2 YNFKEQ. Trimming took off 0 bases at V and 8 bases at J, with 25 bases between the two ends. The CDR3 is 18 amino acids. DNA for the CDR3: TGTGCCAGCAGCCAAGATATGGGGGAAGGGGGGGCAGGATTGGGCTACACCTTC. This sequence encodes CASSQDMGEGGAGLGYTF.

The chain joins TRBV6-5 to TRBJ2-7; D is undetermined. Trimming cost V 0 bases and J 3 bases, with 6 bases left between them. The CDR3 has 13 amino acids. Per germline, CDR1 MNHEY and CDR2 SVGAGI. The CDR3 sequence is CASSYSKRYEQYF. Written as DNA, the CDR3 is TGTGCCAGCAGTTACTCGAAACGCTACGAGCAGTACTTC.

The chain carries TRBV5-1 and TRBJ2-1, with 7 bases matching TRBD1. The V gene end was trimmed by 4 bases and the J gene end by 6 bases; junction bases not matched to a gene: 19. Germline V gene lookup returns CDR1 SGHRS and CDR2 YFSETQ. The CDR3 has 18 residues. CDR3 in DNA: TGCGCCAGCAGCACAGGTGGGACAGACACCCTTTCTCGCAATGAGCAGTTCTTC. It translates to CASSTGGTDTLSRNEQFF.

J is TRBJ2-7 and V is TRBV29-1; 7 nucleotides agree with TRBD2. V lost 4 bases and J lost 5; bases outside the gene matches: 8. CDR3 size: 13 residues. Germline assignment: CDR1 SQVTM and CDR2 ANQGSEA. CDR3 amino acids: CSVGEGRKDEQYF. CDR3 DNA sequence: TGCAGCGTTGGGGAGGGTCGAAAGGACGAGCAGTACTTC.

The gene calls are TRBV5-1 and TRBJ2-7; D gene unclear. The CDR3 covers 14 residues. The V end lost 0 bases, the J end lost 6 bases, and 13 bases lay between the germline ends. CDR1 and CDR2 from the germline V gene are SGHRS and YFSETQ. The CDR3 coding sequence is TGCGCCAGCAGCTTGGCAGAAGGTTCCGGCGAGCAGTACTTC. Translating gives CASSLAEGSGEQYF.

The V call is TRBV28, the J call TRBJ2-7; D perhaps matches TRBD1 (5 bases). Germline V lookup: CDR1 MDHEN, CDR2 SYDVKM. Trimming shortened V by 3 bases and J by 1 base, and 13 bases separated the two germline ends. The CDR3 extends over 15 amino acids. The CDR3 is CASSFRQPGSYEQYF. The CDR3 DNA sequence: TGTGCCAGCAGTTTTCGGCAACCAGGGTCCTACGAGCAGTACTTC.

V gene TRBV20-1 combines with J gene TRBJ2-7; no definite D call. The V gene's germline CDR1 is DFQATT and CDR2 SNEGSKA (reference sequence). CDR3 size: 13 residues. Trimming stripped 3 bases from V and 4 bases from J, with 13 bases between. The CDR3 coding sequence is TGCAGTGCTAGCCCACCGGCCAGATACGAGCAGTACTTC. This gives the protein CSASPPARYEQYF.

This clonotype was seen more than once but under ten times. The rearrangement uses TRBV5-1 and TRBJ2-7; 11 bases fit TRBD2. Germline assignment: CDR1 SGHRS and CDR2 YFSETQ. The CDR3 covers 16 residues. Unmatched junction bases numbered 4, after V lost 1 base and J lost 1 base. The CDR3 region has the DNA TGCGCCAGCAGCTTGCAACTAGCGGGGGCTTCCTACGAGCAGTACTTC. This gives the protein CASSLQLAGASYEQYF.

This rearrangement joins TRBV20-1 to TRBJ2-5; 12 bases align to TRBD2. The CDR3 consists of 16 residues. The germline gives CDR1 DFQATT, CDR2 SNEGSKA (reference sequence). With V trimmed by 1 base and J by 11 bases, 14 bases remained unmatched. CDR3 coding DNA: TGCAGTGCTAGAGGAACTAGCGGGGGGAAGGGGGGTGAGCAGTACTTC. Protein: CSARGTSGGKGGEQYF.

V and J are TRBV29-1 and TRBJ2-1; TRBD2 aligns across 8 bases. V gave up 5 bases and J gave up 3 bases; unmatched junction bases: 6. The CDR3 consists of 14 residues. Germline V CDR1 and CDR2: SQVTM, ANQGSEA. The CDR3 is CSVLLAEYYNEQFF. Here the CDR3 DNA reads TGCAGCGTTTTACTAGCGGAATACTACAATGAGCAGTTCTTC.

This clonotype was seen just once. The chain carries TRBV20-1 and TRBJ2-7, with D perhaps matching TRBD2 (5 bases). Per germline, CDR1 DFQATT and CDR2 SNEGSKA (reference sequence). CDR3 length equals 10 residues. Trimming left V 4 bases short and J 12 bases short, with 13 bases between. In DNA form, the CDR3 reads TGCAGTGCTATTAGCGAGACCCGGTACTTC. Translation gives CSAISETRYF.

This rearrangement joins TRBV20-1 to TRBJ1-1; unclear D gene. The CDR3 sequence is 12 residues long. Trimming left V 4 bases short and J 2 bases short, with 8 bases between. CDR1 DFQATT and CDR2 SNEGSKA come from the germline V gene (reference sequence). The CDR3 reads CSANRLNTEAFF. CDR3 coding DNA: TGCAGTGCTAATCGGTTAAACACTGAAGCTTTCTTT.

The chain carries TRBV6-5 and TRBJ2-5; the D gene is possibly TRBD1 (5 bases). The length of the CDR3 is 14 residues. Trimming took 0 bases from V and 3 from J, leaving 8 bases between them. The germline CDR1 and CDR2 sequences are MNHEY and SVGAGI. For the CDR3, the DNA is TGTGCCAGCAGTTACTCCGGCAGGGAAGAGACCCAGTACTTC. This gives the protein CASSYSGREETQYF.

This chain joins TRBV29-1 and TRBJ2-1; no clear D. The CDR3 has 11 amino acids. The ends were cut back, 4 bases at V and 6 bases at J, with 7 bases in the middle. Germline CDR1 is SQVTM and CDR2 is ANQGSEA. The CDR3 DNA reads TGCAGCGTTGCGGACGGCAATGAGCAGTTCTTC. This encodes CSVADGNEQFF.

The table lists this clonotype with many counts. DNA for the CDR3: TGCGCCAGCAGCTTACAGGGTGGCTACAATGAGCAGTTCTTC. The encoded protein is CASSLQGGYNEQFF. The J gene is TRBJ2-1, the V gene TRBV5-1; tentatively, D is TRBD1 (6 bases). The V gene lost 2 bases and the J gene lost 3 bases, with 9 bases spanning the gap. CDR1 is SGHRS, CDR2 YFSETQ, per germline. The CDR3 covers 14 residues. Combining the CDR3 with reference TRBV5-1 and TRBJ2-1 gives the whole variable domain KAGVTQTPRYLIKTRGQQVTLSCSPISGHRSVSWYQQTPGQGLQFLFEYFSETQRNKGNFPGRFSGRQFSNSRSEMNVSTLELGDSALYLCASSLQGGYNEQFFGPGTRLTVL.

The CDR3 DNA is TGTGCCAGCTCACCCCCCGGTGCCTCCTACGAGCAGTACTTC. This codes for CASSPPGASYEQYF. J is TRBJ2-4 and V is TRBV18; D gene ambiguous. The DNA end is more similar to TRBJ2-7, so the J call may be wrong. CDR3 length: 14 amino acids. Germline CDR1 is KGHSH and CDR2 is LQKENI.

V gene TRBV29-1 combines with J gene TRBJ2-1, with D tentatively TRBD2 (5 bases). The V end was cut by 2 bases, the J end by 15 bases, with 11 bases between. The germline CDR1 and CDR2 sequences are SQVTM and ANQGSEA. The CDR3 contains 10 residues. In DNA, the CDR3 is TGCAGCGTTGAAATAACCACTAGGTTCTTC. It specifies CSVEITTRFF.